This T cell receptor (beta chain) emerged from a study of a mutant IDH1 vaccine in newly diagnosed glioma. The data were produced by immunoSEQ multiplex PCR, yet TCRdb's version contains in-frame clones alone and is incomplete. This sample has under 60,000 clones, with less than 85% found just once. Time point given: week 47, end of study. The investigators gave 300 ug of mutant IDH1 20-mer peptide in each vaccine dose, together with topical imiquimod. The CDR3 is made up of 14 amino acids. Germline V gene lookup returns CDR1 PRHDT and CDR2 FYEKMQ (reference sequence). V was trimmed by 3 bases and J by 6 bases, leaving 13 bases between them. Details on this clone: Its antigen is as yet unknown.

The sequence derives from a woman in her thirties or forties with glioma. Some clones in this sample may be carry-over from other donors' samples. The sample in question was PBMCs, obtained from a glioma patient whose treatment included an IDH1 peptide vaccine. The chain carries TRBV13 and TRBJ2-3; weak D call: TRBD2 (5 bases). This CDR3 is CASSLRGYRDTQYF. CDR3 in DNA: TGTGCCAGCAGCTTGCGAGGGTATCGGGATACGCAGTATTTT.